This passage covers 31 T cell receptor beta chains from one sample sequenced in a study of shared clonotypes between healthy human individuals. The assay was immunoSEQ multiplex PCR, and TCRdb's table has in-frame clones only and misses some. Of around 720,000 clones listed, approximately 73% are singletons. The sequenced sample was memory CD4+ T cells sorted from blood. Subset given: CD45RA-negative fraction. The receptors here all came from a woman between 25 and 40 years old in good health.

The CDR3 DNA reads TGTGCCAGCACCCGAGCCGGGGCCTACGAGCAGTACTTC. Protein: CASTRAGAYEQYF. The V gene is TRBV7-2, the J gene TRBJ2-7; weak D call: TRBD2 (5 bases). The V end was cut by 7 bases, the J end by 2 bases, with 12 bases between. The CDR3 extends over 13 amino acids. Germline CDR1 reads SGHTA; CDR2 reads FQGNSA.

CDR3 in amino acids: CASSSEGEAFF. The CDR3 bases are TGTGCCAGCAGCTCCGAGGGGGAGGCTTTCTTT. The gene calls are TRBV7-9 and TRBJ1-1; D perhaps matches TRBD1 (6 bases). The CDR3 runs 11 residues. The germline V gene has CDR1 SEHNR and CDR2 FQNEAQ (reference sequence). The V end was cut by 4 bases, the J end by 11 bases, with 11 bases between. Looking up the rest from reference TRBV7-9 and TRBJ1-1 gives the full variable domain: DTGVSQNPRHKITKRGQNVTFRCDPISEHNRLYWYRQTLGQGPEFLTYFQNEAQLEKSRLLSDRFSAERPKGSFSTLEIQRTEQGDSAMYLCASSSEGEAFFGQGTRLTVV.

J is TRBJ2-1 and V is TRBV6-1; tentative D call: TRBD1 (6 bases). This CDR3 is built from 15 residues. With 8 bases removed from V and 4 bases from J, the gap between germline ends came to 18 bases. Per the germline V gene, CDR1 is MNHNS and CDR2 is SASEGT. The CDR3 DNA reads as TGTGCCAGCGCCAGAGGGGGTATAGGGTACAATGAGCAGTTCTTC. It is translated as CASARGGIGYNEQFF.

V usage is TRBV18 and J usage is TRBJ2-2; 8 bases fit TRBD1. V was pared by 1 base and J by 7 bases, with 11 bases of the junction left unmatched. The CDR3 length is 17 residues. The germline V gene encodes CDR1 KGHSH and CDR2 LQKENI. The CDR3 DNA sequence: TGTGCCAGCTCACCACAAGAAGGACAGGGTTACGGCGGGGAGCTGTTTTTT. This sequence encodes CASSPQEGQGYGGELFF.

V usage is TRBV4-1 and J usage is TRBJ2-7; 7 bases agree with TRBD1. Per the germline V gene, CDR1 is MGHRA and CDR2 is YSYEKL. V dropped 0 bases and J dropped 6; count of bases not matched to a gene: 14. The CDR3 runs 17 residues. The CDR3 bases are TGCGCCAGCAGCCAAGATCCGCCGGGACAGCCCACGGTCGAGCAGTACTTC. This gives the protein CASSQDPPGQPTVEQYF.

This chain links TRBV5-6 with TRBJ2-4; a weak D match, TRBD1 (8 bases). Germline-derived CDR1 and CDR2 are SGHDT and YYEEEE. V was cut by 4 bases and J by 1 base, with 15 bases left in between. This CDR3 contains 16 residues. The CDR3 spells CASSGQGGSAKNIQYF. Here the CDR3 DNA reads TGTGCCAGCAGCGGACAGGGCGGGAGTGCCAAAAACATTCAGTACTTC.

The V gene is TRBV7-2, the J gene TRBJ2-6; the D is unclear. Between the trimmed V and J ends, which lost 1 base and 0 bases, there was a span of 4 bases. The germline gives CDR1 SGHTA, CDR2 FQGNSA. This CDR3 spans 15 amino acids. CDR3 sequence (DNA): TGTGCCAGCAGCTTAGTTCTCTCTGGGGCCAACGTCCTGACTTTC. The encoded protein is CASSLVLSGANVLTF.

This clone was picked up one time. V gene TRBV6-1 combines with J gene TRBJ2-7; 10 nucleotides align to TRBD1. The V and J ends lost 6 bases and 2 bases, in that order; junction bases with no gene match: 4. The germline CDR1 and CDR2 sequences are MNHNS and SASEGT. The CDR3 extends over 14 amino acids. In nucleotides, the CDR3 is TGTGCCAGCAGAGCCGGGACAGGGGCCTACGAGCAGTACTTC. Translation: CASRAGTGAYEQYF.

A few counts support this clone. The V call is TRBV6-5, the J call TRBJ2-7, with 8 bases aligning to TRBD2. This CDR3 has 14 residues. The ends lost 4 bases at V and 5 bases at J; junction bases unmatched: 7. Per germline, CDR1 MNHEY and CDR2 SVGAGI. The CDR3 DNA reads TGTGCCAGCAGTTTGGTTAGCGGGACCCACGAGCAGTACTTC. Amino acid sequence: CASSLVSGTHEQYF.

This CDR3 reads CASSPTSGTDTQYF. The DNA of the CDR3 is TGTGCCAGCAGCCCGACCAGCGGCACAGATACGCAGTATTTT. The chain uses TRBV7-7 and TRBJ2-3; no clear D. Germline loops: CDR1 SSHAT, CDR2 FNYEAQ (reference sequence). The CDR3 is made up of 14 amino acids. V gave up 5 bases and J gave up 1 base, with 10 bases separating them.

This clone was found once. V gene TRBV2 combines with J gene TRBJ2-7; 10 bases agree with TRBD2. In germline, CDR1 is SNHLY, CDR2 FYNNEI. V trimming: 8 bases; J trimming: 6 bases; junction bases outside the gene matches: 10. This CDR3 is built from 14 residues. The CDR3 loop is CASARAGGVGEQYF. The DNA of the CDR3 is TGTGCCAGCGCCAGAGCGGGGGGGGTTGGCGAGCAGTACTTC.

The chain combines TRBV5-1 with TRBJ2-1; the D gene is possibly TRBD1 (6 bases). The CDR3 is 15 amino acids. Looked up from germline, CDR1 is SGHRS and CDR2 is YFSETQ. The ends were cut back, 7 bases at V and 0 bases at J, with 14 bases in the middle. CDR3 in amino acids: CASCPDRSSYNEQFF. As DNA, the CDR3 is TGCGCCAGCTGCCCGGACAGAAGCTCCTACAATGAGCAGTTCTTC.

In nucleotides, the CDR3 is TGTGCCAGCAGTCCCCGAGGGACAGGCCATAGGGAGCAGTACTTC. Protein: CASSPRGTGHREQYF. V usage is TRBV6-1 and J usage is TRBJ2-7, with TRBD1 matching 8 bases. J gave up 7 bases and V 5 bases, and 13 bases lay outside the gene matches. Germline-derived CDR1 and CDR2 are MNHNS and SASEGT. This CDR3 is built from 15 residues.

V gene TRBV7-9 combines with J gene TRBJ2-1; maybe TRBD2 (6 bases). The CDR3 loop spans 16 amino acids. Trimming removed 5 bases at V and 0 bases at J, with 14 bases between. Germline-derived CDR1 and CDR2 are SEHNR and FQNEAQ (reference sequence). This CDR3 reads CASSPLGGSSYNEQFF. The CDR3 DNA sequence: TGTGCCAGCAGCCCTCTTGGGGGGAGCTCCTACAATGAGCAGTTCTTC.

The chain couples TRBV30 to TRBJ2-7; 12 nucleotides agree with TRBD2. V lost 3 bases and J lost 0; bases outside the gene matches: 3. The germline V gene has CDR1 GTSNPN and CDR2 SVGIG (reference sequence). The CDR3 runs 15 residues. The chain's CDR3 is CAWRPGLAGSYEQYF. DNA of the CDR3: TGTGCCTGGAGGCCGGGACTAGCGGGCTCCTACGAGCAGTACTTC.

This clone was detected once. The V and J genes are TRBV28 and TRBJ1-1; no clear D gene. Trimming stripped 4 bases from V and 6 bases from J, with 12 bases between. Looked up from germline, CDR1 is MDHEN and CDR2 is SYDVKM. The CDR3 runs to 13 residues. This CDR3 reads CASSSRRLAEAFF. The DNA for the CDR3 is TGTGCCAGCAGTTCTAGGAGGCTGGCTGAAGCTTTCTTT.

V is TRBV19 and J is TRBJ2-7; D unresolved. The CDR3 has 16 amino acids. Between the trimmed V and J ends, which lost 0 bases and 2 bases, there was a span of 14 bases. Germline assignment: CDR1 LNHDA and CDR2 SQIVND (reference sequence). CDR3 residues: CASSIDGTVFPYEQYF. The CDR3 coding sequence is TGTGCCAGTAGTATAGATGGTACAGTTTTCCCCTACGAGCAGTACTTC.

This clone was found a few times. Other DNA variants within this sample encode the same CDR3. This sequence joins TRBV29-1 and TRBJ2-5; 11 bases are a match to TRBD1. CDR1 is SQVTM, CDR2 ANQGSEA, per germline. This CDR3 comprises 12 residues. V lost 6 bases, J lost 4 bases, and 1 base stayed unmatched. The chain's CDR3 is CSVDRGRETQYF. CDR3 nucleotides: TGCAGCGTGGACAGGGGGCGAGAGACCCAGTACTTC.

Only a few counts were recorded for this clone. V and J are TRBV6-5 and TRBJ2-1; 8 positions agree with TRBD1. The CDR3 runs 15 residues. The trim removed 6 bases at V and 5 bases at J, leaving 9 bases unmatched. Germline lookup yields CDR1 MNHEY and CDR2 SVGAGI. CDR3 region: CASSTSGGYNNEQFF. The CDR3 DNA reads as TGTGCCAGCAGCACTTCAGGGGGCTACAACAATGAGCAGTTCTTC.

This clone was detected a few times. This chain connects TRBV28 to TRBJ1-1; D remains unclear. With 2 bases removed from V and 6 bases from J, the gap between germline ends came to 16 bases. Germline loops: CDR1 MDHEN, CDR2 SYDVKM. The CDR3 runs 15 residues. In DNA, the CDR3 is TGTGCCAGCAGTTTACACAGCGGTTCTCCCCCTGAAGCTTTCTTT. Protein sequence: CASSLHSGSPPEAFF. Full variable domain (rest looked up from reference TRBV28 and TRBJ1-1): DVKVTQSSRYLVKRTGEKVFLECVQDMDHENMFWYRQDPGLGLRLIYFSYDVKMKEKGDIPEGYSVSREKKERFSLILESASTNQTSMYLCASSLHSGSPPEAFFGQGTRLTVV.

This chain joins TRBV6-5 and TRBJ1-1; 7 bases align to TRBD1. Germline CDR1 is MNHEY and CDR2 is SVGAGI. The length of the CDR3 is 14 residues. The ends lost 5 bases at V and 3 bases at J; junction bases unmatched: 6. The CDR3 nucleotides read TGTGCCAGCAGTGCCCGAACAGGGGACACTGAAGCTTTCTTT. It specifies CASSARTGDTEAFF.

This clone was recorded a few times. CDR3 coding DNA: TGTGCCAGCTCACCGCTTGGGTTTTACAATGAGCAGTTCTTC. The encoded protein is CASSPLGFYNEQFF. The chain couples TRBV18 to TRBJ2-1; no reliable D call. The V and J ends lost 3 bases and 4 bases respectively, with 10 bases between them. Germline V gives CDR1 KGHSH, CDR2 LQKENI. CDR3 length equals 14 residues. The variable domain in full, with the rest retrieved from reference TRBV18 and TRBJ2-1, is NAGVMQNPRHLVRRRGQEARLRCSPMKGHSHVYWYRQLPEEGLKFMVYLQKENIIDESGMPKERFSAEFPKEGPSILRIQQVVRGDSAAYFCASSPLGFYNEQFFGPGTRLTVL.

The chain recombines TRBV27 with TRBJ2-1; 7 nucleotides agree with TRBD2. Trimming removed 2 bases from V and 0 bases from J; junction bases left unmatched: 13. Per germline, CDR1 MNHEY and CDR2 SMNVEV (reference sequence). This CDR3 contains 19 residues. CDR3 residues: CASSLIGRESLLSYNEQFF. The CDR3 DNA sequence: TGTGCCAGCAGTTTAATAGGGCGGGAGTCCTTGCTCTCCTACAATGAGCAGTTCTTC.

This clone was found a few times. J is TRBJ2-3 and V is TRBV19, with 7 bases matching TRBD1. Germline lookup yields CDR1 LNHDA and CDR2 SQIVND (reference sequence). This CDR3 region has 15 residues. The V gene end was trimmed by 2 bases and the J gene end by 5 bases; junction bases not matched to a gene: 7. The CDR3 nucleotides read TGTGCCAGTAGTATAAGACAGGGAAGTCAAGATACGCAGTATTTT. Encoded protein: CASSIRQGSQDTQYF. Drawing the rest from reference TRBV19 and TRBJ2-3, the complete variable domain is DGGITQSPKYLFRKEGQNVTLSCEQNLNHDAMYWYRQDPGQGLRLIYYSQIVNDFQKGDIAEGYSVSREKKESFPLTVTSAQKNPTAFYLCASSIRQGSQDTQYFGPGTRLTVL.

The chain joins TRBV7-9 to TRBJ2-3, with 10 bases matching TRBD2. V shed 8 bases and J 3 bases; nucleotides not matched to a gene: 14. This CDR3 spans 17 amino acids. In germline, CDR1 is SEHNR, CDR2 FQNEAQ (reference sequence). The CDR3 reads CASGPILAGGSTDTQYF. CDR3 sequence (DNA): TGTGCCAGCGGGCCTATTTTAGCGGGAGGTTCGACAGATACGCAGTATTTT.

This clone was recorded once. The J gene is TRBJ2-5, the V gene TRBV11-2; 7 bases match TRBD2. Germline V gene lookup returns CDR1 SGHAT and CDR2 FQNNGV. CDR3 length equals 14 residues. V shed 5 bases and J 4 bases; nucleotides not matched to a gene: 7. Here the CDR3 reads CASSISGRGETQYF. The CDR3 nucleotides are TGTGCCAGCAGCATAAGTGGGAGGGGAGAGACCCAGTACTTC.

V gene TRBV5-1 combines with J gene TRBJ1-5, with TRBD1 as a possible D gene (5 bases). Germline-derived CDR1 and CDR2 are SGHRS and YFSETQ. The CDR3 has 13 residues. The V end lost 5 bases, the J end lost 4 bases, and 10 bases lay between the germline ends. CDR3 DNA: TGCGCCAGCAGAGAAGGGGTTAATCAGCCCCAGCATTTT. It specifies CASREGVNQPQHF.

This clone was counted once. V is TRBV6-5 and J is TRBJ2-1, with 7 bases matching TRBD2. The CDR3 is made up of 16 amino acids. Germline V gene data show CDR1 as MNHEY and CDR2 as SVGAGI. Germline trimming cut 0 bases from V and 4 bases from J; bases unmatched to any gene: 6. The CDR3 bases are TGTGCCAGCAGTTACTCCAAGGCTAGCGGATACAATGAGCAGTTCTTC. Translating gives CASSYSKASGYNEQFF.

This chain uses TRBV6-1 with TRBJ2-7; a possible D gene is TRBD2 (6 bases). The V end lost 1 base, the J end lost 0 bases, and 10 bases lay between the germline ends. Germline V CDR1 and CDR2: MNHNS, SASEGT. The CDR3 spans 15 residues. CDR3 sequence reads: CASSEVAEDSYEQYF. The CDR3 region has the DNA TGTGCCAGCAGTGAAGTAGCGGAGGACTCCTACGAGCAGTACTTC.

J is TRBJ2-7 and V is TRBV28, with TRBD2 as a possible D gene (6 bases). The V and J ends lost 7 bases and 6 bases respectively, with 16 bases between them. CDR1 is MDHEN, CDR2 SYDVKM, per germline. The CDR3 runs 13 residues. The CDR3 region is CASNKGRTTEQYF. In DNA form, the CDR3 reads TGTGCCAGCAACAAAGGTCGGACTACCGAGCAGTACTTC. The full variable domain, with the rest looked up from reference TRBV28 and TRBJ2-7, is DVKVTQSSRYLVKRTGEKVFLECVQDMDHENMFWYRQDPGLGLRLIYFSYDVKMKEKGDIPEGYSVSREKKERFSLILESASTNQTSMYLCASNKGRTTEQYFGPGTRLTVT.

The genes are TRBV6-5 and TRBJ2-2; D remains unclear. Trimming took 0 bases from V and 4 from J, leaving 9 bases between them. The CDR3 length is 15 residues. Germline assignment: CDR1 MNHEY and CDR2 SVGAGI. CDR3: CASSYSIVGTGELFF. The CDR3 DNA follows: TGTGCCAGCAGTTACTCGATCGTCGGCACCGGGGAGCTGTTTTTT.